This is a list of T cell receptor beta chains from one sample in a study of blood T cell repertoires in COVID-19. The repertoire was sequenced with immunoSEQ multiplex PCR; TCRdb's copy has only in-frame clones and lacks some. The data show 35,000 to 45,000 clones, about 90% seen once. The sequenced material came from peripheral blood. The origin of the receptors is a man aged 45 to 65 with active COVID-19. CDR3s include the opening cysteine and the closing phenylalanine or tryptophan. The D gene is left open where the match is weak. Clone size is not always given. Where it is, it says once, few, many or a class for expanded clones.

V,J,D,size,CDR3,DNA
TRBV11-2,TRBJ1-3,TRBD1,NA,CASSLGQGQVNTIYF,TGTGCCAGCAGCCTCGGACAGGGCCAAGTAAACACCATATATTTT
TRBV19,TRBJ2-1,NA,NA,CASSAYGDYNEQFF,TGTGCCAGTAGTGCTTACGGGGATTACAATGAGCAGTTCTTC
TRBV19,TRBJ2-2,TRBD1,NA,CASSPDRANTGELFF,TGTGCCAGTAGTCCCGACAGGGCTAACACCGGGGAGCTGTTTTTT
TRBV28,TRBJ2-1,NA,NA,CASTQRGGEANEQFF,TGTGCCAGCACCCAAAGGGGAGGAGAGGCCAATGAGCAGTTCTTC
TRBV28,TRBJ1-1,NA,NA,CASSPAMGGNTEAFF,TGTGCCAGCAGTCCCGCAATGGGGGGGAACACTGAAGCTTTCTTT
TRBV12-3/TRBV12-4,TRBJ1-2,NA,NA,CASSLRTDLNYTF,TGTGCCAGCAGTTTGAGGACTGACCTGAACTACACCTTC
TRBV19,TRBJ2-2,NA,NA,CASHGQRNTGELFF,TGTGCCAGTCATGGACAGAGGAACACCGGGGAGCTGTTTTTT
TRBV12-3/TRBV12-4,TRBJ1-1,NA,few,CASSRDILTLAFF,TGTGCCAGCAGTCGGGACATTTTGACTTTGGCTTTCTTT
TRBV3-1/TRBV3-2,TRBJ2-1,NA,NA,CASSQAPNEQFF,TGTGCCAGCAGCCAAGCCCCTAATGAGCAGTTCTTC
TRBV29-1,TRBJ2-3,NA,NA,CSVEFQERRGTQYF,TGCAGCGTTGAATTTCAGGAGCGCAGGGGTACGCAGTATTTT
TRBV2,TRBJ1-5,NA,NA,CASRPQEQPQHF,TGTGCCAGCAGACCACAGGAACAGCCCCAGCATTTT
TRBV18,TRBJ1-2,TRBD1,once,CASSPSGQGPYTF,TGTGCCAGCTCACCATCCGGACAGGGGCCCTACACCTTC
TRBV11-1,TRBJ2-2,NA,NA,CASSPGQSNTGELFF,TGTGCCAGCAGCCCGGGACAATCGAACACCGGGGAGCTGTTTTTT
TRBV18,TRBJ1-2,TRBD1,once,CASSLRQGANYGYTF,TGTGCCAGCTCACTTCGACAGGGAGCTAACTATGGCTACACCTTC
TRBV11-3,TRBJ2-1,NA,NA,CASSLSGGRVANEQFF,TGTGCCAGCAGCCTGTCGGGGGGCCGAGTTGCCAATGAGCAGTTCTTC
TRBV19,TRBJ2-7,TRBD1,NA,CASSRDSTYEQYF,TGTGCCAGTAGCAGGGACAGTACCTACGAGCAGTACTTC
TRBV7-3,TRBJ2-1,TRBD2,once,CASSSPSGGVNFNEQFF,TGTGCCAGCAGCTCCCCTTCGGGGGGGGTCAATTTCAATGAGCAGTTCTTC
TRBV9,TRBJ2-2,NA,NA,CASSSQDTNTGELFF,TGTGCCAGCAGTTCCCAAGACACGAACACCGGGGAGCTGTTTTTT